This TCR beta chain is from a study of graft-versus-host responses after intestinal transplantation. In the study overall: Recipients across the board were started on anti-thymocyte globulin induction, then kept on tacrolimus and steroids for two to four years.

About this clone: What it recognizes is unknown. Other DNA sequences of this sample code for an identical CDR3.

The CDR3 runs 16 residues. Germline V gene data show CDR1 as SGHRS and CDR2 as YFSETQ. The V end lost 0 bases, the J end lost 2 bases, and 14 bases lay between the germline ends. Profiled with immunoSEQ multiplex PCR; TCRdb holds only in-frame clones, not every one. The table shows more than 15,000 clones, with around three quarters occurring only once. From the graft tissue, intraepithelial and lamina propria lymphocytes were released through processing. Overall study results and limits: Recipient-marrow GvH clones were detected, some having first appeared in ileum or blood. High graft-versus-host to host-versus-graft T cell clonal ratios marked allografts of patients with graft-donor macrochimerism.

Sequenced here: ileum tissue, sampled approximately 480 days after intestinal transplant. The TCR was taken from a human patient who received an intestinal transplant, so some T cells may come from the graft donor. This chain links TRBV5-1 with TRBJ1-2, with a tentative D call TRBD1 (6 bases). CDR3 loop: CASSLDRGGQNYGYTF. CDR3 bases: TGCGCCAGCAGCTTGGATCGGGGGGGCCAGAACTATGGCTACACCTTC. Complete variable domain (other parts from reference TRBV5-1 and TRBJ1-2): KAGVTQTPRYLIKTRGQQVTLSCSPISGHRSVSWYQQTPGQGLQFLFEYFSETQRNKGNFPGRFSGRQFSNSRSEMNVSTLELGDSALYLCASSLDRGGQNYGYTFGSGTRLTVV.